This TCR beta chain was found in a study of blood T cell repertoires in COVID-19. Study-level background: T cells, B-cell-depleted T cells, or PBMCs supplied cDNA or gDNA.

All enrollees were about 18 to 89 years old and from roughly 26 US areas. This clone came up once. The CDR3 contains 15 residues. Germline CDR1 MNHNS, CDR2 SASEGT. The junction had 1 base not matched to a gene; V was cut back by 3 bases and J by 2 bases. Study processing details: Cell counts per sample came from amplifying reference gene primers. Profiled with immunoSEQ multiplex PCR; TCRdb holds only in-frame clones, not every one. The D gene and trimming were derived from the DNA, and the V and J assignments and clone size from that table. This table holds around 160,000 clones, around nine tenths found once.

The source of this sequence is a woman aged 25 to 39 with acute COVID-19. Sequencing was done on a sample of PBMCs or T cells enriched from blood (not recorded which). V usage is TRBV6-1 and J usage is TRBJ2-1; 10 nucleotides line up with TRBD1. The CDR3 DNA reads TGTGCCAGCAGTGAGGGACAGGGGCCCTACAATGAGCAGTTCTTC. Translating it yields CASSEGQGPYNEQFF.